This T cell receptor (beta chain) stems from a study of CD4 T cells in relation to SARS-CoV-2 and coronaviruses. This clone came up a few times. Antigen unknown. Deep TCR-beta sequencing used DNA from uncultured naive and memory CD4+ T cells. Sequencing used immunoSEQ multiplex PCR; TCRdb keeps in-frame clones, though not all of them. Of approximately 70,000 clones in the sample, approximately 95% were seen once. Germline CDR1 and CDR2: MNHNY and SVGAGI (reference sequence). CDR3 length: 15 amino acids. Trimming took off 2 bases at V and 7 bases at J, with 17 bases between the two ends. Findings and limits, study-wide: Compared with monoreactive clones, crossreactive clones showed significantly weaker SARS-CoV-2 expansion.

Unexposed donor CD4+ T cells date from about 2011-2019, before the COVID-19 pandemic. This TCR was sampled from a human donor in good health. The chain employs TRBV6-6 and TRBJ1-2; no clear D gene. The sequenced material came from naive CD4+ T cells from PBMCs. The subset: naive CD4+ T cells isolated by negative enrichment. CDR3 nucleotides: TGTGCCAGCAGTTACATCGACGGCGGTTCTTCTGGCTACACCTTC. Translating it yields CASSYIDGGSSGYTF.